This TCR beta chain was found in a study of OX40 agonist ivuxolimab in advanced cancers. Study context: The dose-escalation cohort had hepatocellular carcinoma, melanoma, renal cell or head and neck cancer. Study-wide results and caveats: Normalized expansion of T-cell clones was also low for some nonresponders.

As to this clone: Its matching antigen is unknown.

The table came from immunoSEQ multiplex PCR; TCRdb's copy has only in-frame clones and leaves some out. This table has over 55,000 clones, about 90% appearing once. The source is an adult with an advanced solid tumor such as melanoma, head and neck, liver or kidney cancer. Sequenced material: CD4+ or CD8+ T cells sorted from blood, taken in a trial of the OX40 agonist ivuxolimab.

The CDR3 DNA reads as TGTGCCAGCAGCTTAACTTCAGGGAGTACGACTGAAGCTTTCTTT. It translates to CASSLTSGSTTEAFF. J is TRBJ1-1 and V is TRBV11-3, with D perhaps TRBD1 (5 bases). In germline, CDR1 is SGHNT, CDR2 YENEEA. V lost 2 bases and J 5 bases, leaving 15 bases between the germline ends. The CDR3 covers 15 residues.